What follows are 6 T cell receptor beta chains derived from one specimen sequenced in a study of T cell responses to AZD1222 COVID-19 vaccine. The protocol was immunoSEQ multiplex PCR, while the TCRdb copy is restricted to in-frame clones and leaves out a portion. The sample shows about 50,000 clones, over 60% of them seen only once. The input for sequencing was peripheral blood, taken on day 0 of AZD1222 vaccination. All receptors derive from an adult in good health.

CDR3 region: CASSNSHPTGQPQHF. DNA for the CDR3: TGTGCCAGTAGTAACTCTCACCCCACGGGTCAGCCCCAGCATTTT. V usage is TRBV19 and J usage is TRBJ1-5, with D uncertain. This CDR3 is built from 15 residues. CDR1 and CDR2 (germline): LNHDA, SQIVND (reference sequence). With 4 bases removed from V and 6 bases from J, the gap between germline ends came to 16 bases.

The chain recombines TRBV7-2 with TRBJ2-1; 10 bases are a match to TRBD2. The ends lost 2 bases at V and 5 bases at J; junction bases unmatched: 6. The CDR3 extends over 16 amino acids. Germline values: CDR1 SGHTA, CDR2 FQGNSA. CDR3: CASSLRASGSHNEQFF. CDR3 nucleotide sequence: TGTGCCAGCAGCTTAAGGGCTAGCGGGAGTCACAATGAGCAGTTCTTC. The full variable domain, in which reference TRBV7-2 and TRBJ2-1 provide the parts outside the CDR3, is GAGVSQSPSNKVTEKGKDVELRCDPISGHTALYWYRQSLGQGLEFLIYFQGNSAPDKSGLPSDRFSAERTGGSVSTLTIQRTQQEDSAVYLCASSLRASGSHNEQFFGPGTRLTVL.

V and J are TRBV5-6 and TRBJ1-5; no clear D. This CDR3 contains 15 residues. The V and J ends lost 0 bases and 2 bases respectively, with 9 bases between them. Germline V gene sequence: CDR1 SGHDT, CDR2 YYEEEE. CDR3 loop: CASSLGAWGNQPQHF. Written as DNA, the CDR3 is TGTGCCAGCAGCTTGGGGGCTTGGGGCAATCAGCCCCAGCATTTT.

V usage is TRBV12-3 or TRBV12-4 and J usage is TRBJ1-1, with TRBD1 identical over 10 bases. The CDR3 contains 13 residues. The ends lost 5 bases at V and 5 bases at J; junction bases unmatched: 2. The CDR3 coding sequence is TGTGCCAGCAGTGGACAGGGGGGGACTGAAGCTTTCTTT. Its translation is CASSGQGGTEAFF.

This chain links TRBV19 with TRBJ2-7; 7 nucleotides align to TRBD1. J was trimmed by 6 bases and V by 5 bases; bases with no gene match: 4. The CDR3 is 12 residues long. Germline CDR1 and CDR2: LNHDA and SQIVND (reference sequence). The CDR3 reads CASSRQGGEQYF. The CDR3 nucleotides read TGTGCCAGTAGTCGACAGGGCGGCGAGCAGTACTTC.

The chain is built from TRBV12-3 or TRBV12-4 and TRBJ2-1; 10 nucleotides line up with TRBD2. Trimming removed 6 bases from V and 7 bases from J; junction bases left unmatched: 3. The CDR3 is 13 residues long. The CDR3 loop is CASRAGGPNEQFF. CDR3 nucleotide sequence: TGTGCCAGCAGAGCGGGGGGGCCTAATGAGCAGTTCTTC.